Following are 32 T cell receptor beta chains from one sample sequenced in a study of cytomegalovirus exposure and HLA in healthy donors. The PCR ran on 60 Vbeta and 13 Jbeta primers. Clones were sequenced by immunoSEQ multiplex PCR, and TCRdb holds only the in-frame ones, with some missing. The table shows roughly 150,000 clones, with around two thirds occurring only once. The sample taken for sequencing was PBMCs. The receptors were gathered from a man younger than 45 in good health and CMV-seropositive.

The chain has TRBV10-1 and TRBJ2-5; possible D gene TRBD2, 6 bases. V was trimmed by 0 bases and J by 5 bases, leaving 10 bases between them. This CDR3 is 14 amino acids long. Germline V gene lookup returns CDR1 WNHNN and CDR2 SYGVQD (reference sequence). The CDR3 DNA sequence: TGCGCCAGCAGTGAGTCGGGAGGAGGGGAGACCCAGTACTTC. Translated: CASSESGGGETQYF.

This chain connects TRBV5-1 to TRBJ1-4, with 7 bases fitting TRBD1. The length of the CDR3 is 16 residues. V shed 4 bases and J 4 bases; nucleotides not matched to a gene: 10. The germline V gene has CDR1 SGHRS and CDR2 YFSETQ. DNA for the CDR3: TGCGCCAGCAGCCGCCAGGGGGGCTCTGGTAATGAAAAACTGTTTTTT. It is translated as CASSRQGGSGNEKLFF.

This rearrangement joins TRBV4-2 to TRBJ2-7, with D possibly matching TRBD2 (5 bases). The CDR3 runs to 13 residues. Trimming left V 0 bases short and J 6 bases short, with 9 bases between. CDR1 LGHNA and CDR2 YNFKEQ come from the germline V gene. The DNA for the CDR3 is TGTGCCAGCAGCCAAGATGGTCGGGGCGAGCAGTACTTC. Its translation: CASSQDGRGEQYF.

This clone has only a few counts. Here the CDR3 DNA reads TGTGCCAGCAGCCCCTATGACTCCTCCTACAATGAGCAGTTCTTC. Encoded protein: CASSPYDSSYNEQFF. This chain connects TRBV7-2 to TRBJ2-1, with D unresolved. Trimming removed 5 bases at V and 0 bases at J, with 11 bases between. The CDR3 is 15 amino acids. Germline CDR1 reads SGHTA; CDR2 reads FQGNSA. The full variable domain, completed using reference TRBV7-2 and TRBJ2-1, is GAGVSQSPSNKVTEKGKDVELRCDPISGHTALYWYRQSLGQGLEFLIYFQGNSAPDKSGLPSDRFSAERTGGSVSTLTIQRTQQEDSAVYLCASSPYDSSYNEQFFGPGTRLTVL.

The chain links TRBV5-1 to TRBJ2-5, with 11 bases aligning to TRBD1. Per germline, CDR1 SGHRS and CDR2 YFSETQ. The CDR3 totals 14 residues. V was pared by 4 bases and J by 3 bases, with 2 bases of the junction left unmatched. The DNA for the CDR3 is TGCGCCAGCAGCGGGGGACAGGGGGAAGAGACCCAGTACTTC. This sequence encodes CASSGGQGEETQYF.

This CDR3 is CASSLTGGTETQYF. The CDR3 bases are TGTGCCAGCAGCTTAACAGGGGGCACAGAGACCCAGTACTTC. The chain is built from TRBV7-9 and TRBJ2-5; the match to TRBD1 covers 9 bases. CDR3 length equals 14 residues. V trimming: 2 bases; J trimming: 4 bases; junction bases outside the gene matches: 2. Germline CDR1 is SEHNR and CDR2 is FQNEAQ (reference sequence).

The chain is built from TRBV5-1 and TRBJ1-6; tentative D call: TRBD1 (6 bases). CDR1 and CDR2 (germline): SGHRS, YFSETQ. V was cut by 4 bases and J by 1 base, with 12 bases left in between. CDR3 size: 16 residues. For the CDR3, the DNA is TGCGCCAGCAGCCAAAACAGGGAATCCTATAATTCACCCCTCCACTTT. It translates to CASSQNRESYNSPLHF. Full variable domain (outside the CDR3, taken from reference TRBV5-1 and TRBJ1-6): KAGVTQTPRYLIKTRGQQVTLSCSPISGHRSVSWYQQTPGQGLQFLFEYFSETQRNKGNFPGRFSGRQFSNSRSEMNVSTLELGDSALYLCASSQNRESYNSPLHFGNGTRLTVT.

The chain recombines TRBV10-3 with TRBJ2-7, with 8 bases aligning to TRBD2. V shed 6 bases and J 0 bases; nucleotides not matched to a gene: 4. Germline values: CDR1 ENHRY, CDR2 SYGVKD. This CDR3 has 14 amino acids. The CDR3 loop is CAISREGSSYEQYF. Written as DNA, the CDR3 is TGTGCCATCAGCCGGGAGGGCAGCTCCTACGAGCAGTACTTC.

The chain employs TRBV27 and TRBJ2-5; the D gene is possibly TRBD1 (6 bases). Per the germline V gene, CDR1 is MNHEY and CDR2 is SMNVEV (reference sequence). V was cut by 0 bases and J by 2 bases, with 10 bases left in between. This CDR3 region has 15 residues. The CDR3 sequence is CASSLSRDTQETQYF. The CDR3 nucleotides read TGTGCCAGCAGTTTATCTCGGGACACTCAAGAGACCCAGTACTTC.

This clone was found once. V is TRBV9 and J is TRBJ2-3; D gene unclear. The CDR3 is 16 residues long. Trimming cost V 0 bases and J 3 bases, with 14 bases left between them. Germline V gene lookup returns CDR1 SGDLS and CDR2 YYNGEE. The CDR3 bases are TGTGCCAGCAGCGTAGGGGCAGCCCATGGGACAGATACGCAGTATTTT. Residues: CASSVGAAHGTDTQYF.

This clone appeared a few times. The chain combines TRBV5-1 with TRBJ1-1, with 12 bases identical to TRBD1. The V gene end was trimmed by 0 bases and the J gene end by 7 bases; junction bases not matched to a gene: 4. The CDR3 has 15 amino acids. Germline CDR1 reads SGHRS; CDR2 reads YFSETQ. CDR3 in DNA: TGCGCCAGCAGCTTGGGGGACAGGGGGCGTAATGAAGCTTTCTTT. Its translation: CASSLGDRGRNEAFF.

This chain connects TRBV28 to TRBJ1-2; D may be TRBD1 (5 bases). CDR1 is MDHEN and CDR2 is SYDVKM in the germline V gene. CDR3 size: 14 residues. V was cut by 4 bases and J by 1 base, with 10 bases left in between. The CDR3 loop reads CASSSDRNNYGYTF. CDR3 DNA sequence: TGTGCCAGCAGTTCTGACAGAAATAACTATGGCTACACCTTC.

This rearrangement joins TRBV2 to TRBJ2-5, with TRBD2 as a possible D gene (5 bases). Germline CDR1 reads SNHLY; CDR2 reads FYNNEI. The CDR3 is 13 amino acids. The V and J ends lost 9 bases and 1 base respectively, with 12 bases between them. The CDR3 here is CARADYTQETQYF. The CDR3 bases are TGTGCCAGAGCCGACTATACCCAAGAGACCCAGTACTTC.

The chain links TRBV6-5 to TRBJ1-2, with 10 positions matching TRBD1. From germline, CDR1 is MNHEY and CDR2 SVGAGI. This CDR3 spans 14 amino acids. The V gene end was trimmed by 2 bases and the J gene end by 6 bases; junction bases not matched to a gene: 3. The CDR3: CASSYGTGDDGYTF. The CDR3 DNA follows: TGTGCCAGCAGTTACGGGACAGGGGACGATGGCTACACCTTC.

CDR3 sequence (DNA): TGCGCCAGCAGCCCCTACGGGGGGGAAAACACCGGGGAGCTGTTTTTT. Translation gives CASSPYGGENTGELFF. This chain links TRBV5-1 with TRBJ2-2; the match to TRBD2 covers 8 bases. The CDR3 loop spans 16 amino acids. Per the germline V gene, CDR1 is SGHRS and CDR2 is YFSETQ. The trim removed 4 bases at V and 2 bases at J, leaving 7 bases unmatched.

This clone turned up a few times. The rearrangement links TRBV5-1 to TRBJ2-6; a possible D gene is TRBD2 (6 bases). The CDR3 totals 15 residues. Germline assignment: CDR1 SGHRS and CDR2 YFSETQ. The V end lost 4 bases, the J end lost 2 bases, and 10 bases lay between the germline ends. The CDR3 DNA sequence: TGCGCCAGCAGCCTAGGGGAGGCTGGGGCCAACGTCCTGACTTTC. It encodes CASSLGEAGANVLTF. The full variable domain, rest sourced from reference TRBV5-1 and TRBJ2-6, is KAGVTQTPRYLIKTRGQQVTLSCSPISGHRSVSWYQQTPGQGLQFLFEYFSETQRNKGNFPGRFSGRQFSNSRSEMNVSTLELGDSALYLCASSLGEAGANVLTFGAGSRLTVL.

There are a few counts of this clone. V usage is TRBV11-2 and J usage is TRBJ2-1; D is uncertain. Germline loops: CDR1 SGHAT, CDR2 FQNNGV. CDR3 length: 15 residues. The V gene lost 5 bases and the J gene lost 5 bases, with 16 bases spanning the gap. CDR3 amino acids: CASSPLTIANNEQFF. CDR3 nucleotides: TGTGCCAGCAGCCCCTTGACAATTGCAAACAATGAGCAGTTCTTC.

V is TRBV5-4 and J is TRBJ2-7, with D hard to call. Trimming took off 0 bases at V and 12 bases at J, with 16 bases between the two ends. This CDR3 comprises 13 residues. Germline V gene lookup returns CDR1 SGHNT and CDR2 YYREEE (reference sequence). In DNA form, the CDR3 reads TGTGCCAGCAGCTTGGGACTCACCGGTAAATGGTACTTC. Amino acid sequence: CASSLGLTGKWYF.

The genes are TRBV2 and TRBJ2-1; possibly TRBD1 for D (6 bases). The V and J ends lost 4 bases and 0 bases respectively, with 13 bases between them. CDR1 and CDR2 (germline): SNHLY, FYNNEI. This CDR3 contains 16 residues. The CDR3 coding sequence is TGTGCCAGCAGTGGTTGGACAGAGAGCTCCTACAATGAGCAGTTCTTC. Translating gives CASSGWTESSYNEQFF.

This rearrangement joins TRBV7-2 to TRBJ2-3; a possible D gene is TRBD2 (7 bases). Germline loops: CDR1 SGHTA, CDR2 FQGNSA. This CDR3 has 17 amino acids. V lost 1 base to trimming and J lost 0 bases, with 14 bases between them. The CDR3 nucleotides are TGTGCCAGCAGCTTAGGGCGGGGGCCTGTTAGCACAGATACGCAGTATTTT. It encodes CASSLGRGPVSTDTQYF.

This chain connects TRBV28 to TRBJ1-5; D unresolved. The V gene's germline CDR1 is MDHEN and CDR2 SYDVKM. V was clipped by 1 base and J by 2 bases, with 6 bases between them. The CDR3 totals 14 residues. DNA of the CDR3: TGTGCCAGCAGTTTATTGGGAGGCAATCAGCCCCAGCATTTT. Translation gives CASSLLGGNQPQHF.

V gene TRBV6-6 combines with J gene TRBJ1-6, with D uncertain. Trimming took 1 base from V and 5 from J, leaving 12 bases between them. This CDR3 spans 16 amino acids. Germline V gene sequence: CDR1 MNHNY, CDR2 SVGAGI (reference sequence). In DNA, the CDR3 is TGTGCCAGCAGTTACTACGTTCAGGCCGATAATTCACCCCTCCACTTT. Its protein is CASSYYVQADNSPLHF.

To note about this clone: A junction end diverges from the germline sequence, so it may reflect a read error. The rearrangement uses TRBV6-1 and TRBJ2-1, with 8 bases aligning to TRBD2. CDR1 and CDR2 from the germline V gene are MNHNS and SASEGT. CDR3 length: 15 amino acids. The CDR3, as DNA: TGTGCCAGCATCCTCCTAGCGGGTGGGGTGGGGGAGCAATTCTTC. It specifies CASILLAGGVGEQFF.

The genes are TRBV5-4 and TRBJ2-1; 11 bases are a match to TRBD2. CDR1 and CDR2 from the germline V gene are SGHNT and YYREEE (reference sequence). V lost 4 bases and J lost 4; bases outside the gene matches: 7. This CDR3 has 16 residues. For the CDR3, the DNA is TGTGCCAGCAGCCCGACTAGCGGGACTGCATACAATGAGCAGTTCTTC. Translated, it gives CASSPTSGTAYNEQFF.

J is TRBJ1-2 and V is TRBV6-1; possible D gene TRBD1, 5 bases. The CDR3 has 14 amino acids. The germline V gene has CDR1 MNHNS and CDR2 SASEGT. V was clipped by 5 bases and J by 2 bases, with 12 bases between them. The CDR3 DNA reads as TGTGCCAGCAGTTTTCACAGGACAAACTATGGCTACACCTTC. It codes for CASSFHRTNYGYTF.

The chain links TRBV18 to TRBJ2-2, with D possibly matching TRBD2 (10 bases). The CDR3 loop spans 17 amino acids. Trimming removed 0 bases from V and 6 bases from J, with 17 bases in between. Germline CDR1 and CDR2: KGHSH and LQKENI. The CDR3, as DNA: TGTGCCAGCTCACCACCGACAGGGGGGACTAGCGCCGGGGAGCTGTTTTTT. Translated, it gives CASSPPTGGTSAGELFF.

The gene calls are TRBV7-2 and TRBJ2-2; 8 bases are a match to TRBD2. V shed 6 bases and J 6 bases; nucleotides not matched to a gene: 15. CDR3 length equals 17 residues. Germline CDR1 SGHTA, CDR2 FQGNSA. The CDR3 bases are TGTGCCAGCAGTTCATCTTGGCGCGGGAGGCGGGCCGGGGAGCTGTTTTTT. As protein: CASSSSWRGRRAGELFF. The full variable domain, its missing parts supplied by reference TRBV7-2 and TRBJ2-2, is GAGVSQSPSNKVTEKGKDVELRCDPISGHTALYWYRQSLGQGLEFLIYFQGNSAPDKSGLPSDRFSAERTGGSVSTLTIQRTQQEDSAVYLCASSSSWRGRRAGELFFGEGSRLTVL.

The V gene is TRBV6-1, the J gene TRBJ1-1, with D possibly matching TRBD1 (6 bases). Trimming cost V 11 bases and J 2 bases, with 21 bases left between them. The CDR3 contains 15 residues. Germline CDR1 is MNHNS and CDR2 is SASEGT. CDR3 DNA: TGTGCCGCCATTGGTAATCAGGGGTCAAACACTGAAGCTTTCTTT. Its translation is CAAIGNQGSNTEAFF.

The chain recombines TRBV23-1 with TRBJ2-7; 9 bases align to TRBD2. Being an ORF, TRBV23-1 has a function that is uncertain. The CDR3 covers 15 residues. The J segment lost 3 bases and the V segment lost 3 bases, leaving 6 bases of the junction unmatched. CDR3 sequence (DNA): TGCGCCAGCAGTCATCAGCGGGAGGACATCTACGAGCAGTACTTC. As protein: CASSHQREDIYEQYF.

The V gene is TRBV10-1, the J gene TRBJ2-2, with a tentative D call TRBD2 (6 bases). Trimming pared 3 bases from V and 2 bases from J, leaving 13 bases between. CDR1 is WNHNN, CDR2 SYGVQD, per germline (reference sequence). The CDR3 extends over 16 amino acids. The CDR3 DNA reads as TGCGCCAGCAGTGAAGGGGCGGGGATCAACACCGGGGAGCTGTTTTTT. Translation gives CASSEGAGINTGELFF.

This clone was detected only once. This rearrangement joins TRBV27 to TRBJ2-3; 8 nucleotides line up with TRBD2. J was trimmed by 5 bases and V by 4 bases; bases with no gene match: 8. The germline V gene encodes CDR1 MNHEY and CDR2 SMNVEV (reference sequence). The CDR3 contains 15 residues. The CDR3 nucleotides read TGTGCCAGCAGTTCCCCGGGAGGGCCGATAGATACGCAGTATTTT. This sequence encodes CASSSPGGPIDTQYF.

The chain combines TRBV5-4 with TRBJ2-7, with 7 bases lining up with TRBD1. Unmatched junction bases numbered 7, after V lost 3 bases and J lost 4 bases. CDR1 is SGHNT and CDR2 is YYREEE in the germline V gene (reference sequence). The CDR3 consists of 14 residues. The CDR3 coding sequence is TGTGCCAGCAGCTCCCGGGACAGAGATTACGAGCAGTACTTC. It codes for CASSSRDRDYEQYF.